This T cell receptor (beta chain) was sequenced during a study of T cells in narcolepsy. Study results and limitations: Healthy controls reportedly lacked the autoreactive clonotypes serially found in patients' blood.

Assay used: immunoSEQ multiplex PCR; TCRdb lists only in-frame clones, some missing. The table includes under 35,000 clones, 80% detected once. To note about this clone: Antigen specificity is unknown.

This CDR3 is built from 15 residues. Germline CDR1 SGHRS, CDR2 YFSETQ. V was pared by 3 bases and J by 1 base, with 5 bases of the junction left unmatched. The source is a human donor in good health. The sequenced sample consisted of memory (CD45RA-) CD4+ T cells from blood. The chain uses TRBV5-1 and TRBJ2-7; TRBD1 matches at 9 bases. CDR3 DNA: TGCGCCAGCAGCTCGGACAGGGGAATGTCCTACGAGCAGTACTTC. This encodes CASSSDRGMSYEQYF.